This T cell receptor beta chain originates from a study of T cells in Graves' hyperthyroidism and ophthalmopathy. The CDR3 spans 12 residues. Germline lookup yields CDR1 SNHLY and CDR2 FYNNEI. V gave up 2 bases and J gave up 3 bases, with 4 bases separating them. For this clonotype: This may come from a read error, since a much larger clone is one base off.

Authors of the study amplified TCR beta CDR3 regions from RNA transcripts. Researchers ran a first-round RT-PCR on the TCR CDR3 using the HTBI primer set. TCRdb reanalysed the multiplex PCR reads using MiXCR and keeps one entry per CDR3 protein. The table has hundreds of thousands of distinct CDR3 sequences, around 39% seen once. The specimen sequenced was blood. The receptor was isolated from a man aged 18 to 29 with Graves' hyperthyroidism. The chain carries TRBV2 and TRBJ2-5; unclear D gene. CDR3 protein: CASSEREETQYF. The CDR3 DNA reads TGTGCCAGCAGTGAAAGGGAAGAGACCCAGTACTTC.